This T cell receptor (beta chain) was sequenced during a study of blood T cells in healthy people across ages (dated by TCRdb to between 2014 and 2017). Looking at the study overall: Template switching captured roughly one uniquely barcoded TCR beta cDNA molecule per two T cells in model experiments. Age-related changes in TCR beta repertoire diversity were measured in the study by deep sequencing normalized with unique cDNA molecular identifiers. Donors were grouped into four age groups: young (average approximately 15 years), middle-aged (around 39), aged (approximately 67) and long-lived (approximately 78). To avoid experimental bias, donors of different ages were distributed randomly across sequencing lanes. The study analyzed two additional independent replicas of 1 million unique cDNA reads from the same blood draw for two donors, one aged 18 to 29 and one aged 80 or older. What the work shows at the level of the full study, not this receptor alone: The percentage of naive T cells measured by flow cytometry correlated strongly with observed TCR beta diversity. Estimates of total diversity based on one million sequenced T cells were regarded as lower bounds and as underestimates. As age increased, observed TCR beta diversity per million T cells dropped in a roughly linear way, and a significant reduction was already evident by age about 40. Compared with the aged group, the long-lived group had more naive CD4+ T cells, fewer expanded clones and increased TCR diversity, a pattern suggesting age selection. The CMV infection status of donors was not known, potentially confounding age-related changes in expanded clonotypes. Conclusive comparison of naive and antigen-experienced compartments was prevented by the profiling of bulk unsorted PBMCs.

Library construction relied on 5' RACE. Sequencing instrument: Illumina HiSeq 2500. The second PCR ran for roughly 7 to 12 cycles and used a J-beta primer mix along with a sample-barcoded 5' primer. Each TCR beta cDNA molecule received a unique molecular identifier from a template-switch 5' adaptor carrying 12 random nucleotides. Each sample yielded at least 3 million CDR3-containing paired-end reads. The Mint cDNA synthesis kit, primed by a TRBC-specific oligonucleotide, was used to synthesize first-strand cDNA from all RNA. After uracil-DNA glycosylase treatment, a first 18-cycle PCR used universal primers M1SS and BC2_uni_R on all cDNA. The authors processed their data as follows. Each sample was normalized by randomly selecting 1 million high-quality reads, each carrying a distinct molecular identifier. Instead of being binned into consensus sequences, reads that shared molecular identifiers were thrown out. MiTCR, with a Q25 quality threshold and the strictest error-elimination algorithm, was used for CDR3 identification, clonotype clustering and error correction. A nonparametric unseen species model with Euler transformation was used to estimate a lower bound on total TCR beta diversity. Using fastp trimming at Q25 and MiXCR clonotype assembly, TCRdb reanalyzed the public sequencing data and kept in-frame beta chains. Rows are combined by CDR3 protein, so each entry shows the most common genes and DNA. These V and J calls originate from TCRdb's pipeline instead of the authors' own analysis. The sample contains 1.4 million to 1.5 million distinct CDR3 sequences, 42% of them found a single time. The ten largest clones add up to roughly 7.9% of the sample.

This clonotype was counted once. The antigen this receptor binds is unknown. It has no much larger one-base neighbor in the sample; base qualities were not kept. Donors were around 37 systemically healthy Caucasian individuals from Russia aged roughly 6 to 90 years. Ten milliliters of peripheral blood were drawn from each donor into EDTA-treated Vacutainer tubes. Ficoll-Paque density-gradient centrifugation was used to isolate PBMCs, with at least 6.5 million per sample. Trizol reagent was used to extract total RNA from PBMCs, with at least 5 micrograms per sample. The percentages of naive CD45RAhigh/CD27high T cells were determined by flow cytometry on a PBMC aliquot from every donor. CDR1 is given as MNHNY and CDR2 as SVGAGI, both from the germline V gene (reference sequence). Trimming takes 2 bases from V and 1 base from J, and the germline ends sit 11 bases apart. From the cysteine up to the phenylalanine, the CDR3 has a length of 15 residues. The only DNA kept is the CDR3, 45 bases in frame from the first base.

The origin of this receptor is a young woman in good health. The sequenced sample was blood. In this chain, TRBV6-6 is recombined with TRBJ1-1; possibly the D gene is TRBD1, per 5 matching bases. CDR3 loop: CASSYPRVGNTEAFF. DNA sequence: TGTGCCAGCAGTTACCCCAGGGTTGGGAACACTGAAGCTTTCTTT.